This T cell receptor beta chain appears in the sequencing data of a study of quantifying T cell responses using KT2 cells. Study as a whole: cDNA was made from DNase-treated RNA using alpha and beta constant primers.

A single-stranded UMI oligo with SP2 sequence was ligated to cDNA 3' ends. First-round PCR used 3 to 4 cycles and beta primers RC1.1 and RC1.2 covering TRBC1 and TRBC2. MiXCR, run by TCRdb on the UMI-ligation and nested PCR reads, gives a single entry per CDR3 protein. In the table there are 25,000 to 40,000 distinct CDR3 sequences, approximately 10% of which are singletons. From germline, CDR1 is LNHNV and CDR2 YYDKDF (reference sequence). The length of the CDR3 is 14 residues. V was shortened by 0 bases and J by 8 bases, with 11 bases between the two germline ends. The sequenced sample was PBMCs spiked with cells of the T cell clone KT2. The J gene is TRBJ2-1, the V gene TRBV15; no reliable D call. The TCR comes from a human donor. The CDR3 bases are TGTGCCACCAGCAGAGATAATGGCAGCGATGAGCAGTTCTTC. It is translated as CATSRDNGSDEQFF.